One and the same sample provided the 32 T cell receptor beta chains below, sequenced in a study of T cell repertoires in cytomegalovirus infection. Antigens of these TCRs are unknown. From the reads, TCRdb called clonotypes with MiXCR, one entry per CDR3 protein. The sample shows about 920,000 distinct CDR3 sequences, roughly 30% of them seen only once. Source: cultured CD8+ T cells from PBMCs, taken from culture after CMV antigen stimulation. These TCRs come from a human donor in good health (CMV status not recorded). Some clones in this sample may be carry-over from other donors' samples.

V is TRBV28 and J is TRBJ2-1; D is undetermined. Germline CDR1 reads MDHEN; CDR2 reads SYDVKM. The CDR3 spans 15 residues. The ends were cut back, 5 bases at V and 7 bases at J, with 18 bases in the middle. CDR3 in DNA: TGTGCCAGCAGTGTCGGTGGCGGAGTGTTTAATGAGCAGTTCTTC. It specifies CASSVGGGVFNEQFF.

The chain is built from TRBV4-1 and TRBJ2-2; D remains ambiguous. The germline gives CDR1 MGHRA, CDR2 YSYEKL. This CDR3 is built from 16 residues. The V and J ends lost 3 bases and 0 bases respectively, with 11 bases between them. CDR3: CASSHPGRTNTGELFF. CDR3 DNA sequence: TGCGCCAGCAGCCACCCCGGTAGGACGAACACCGGGGAGCTGTTTTTT.

This chain joins TRBV27 and TRBJ1-2, with D hard to call. Germline CDR1 MNHEY, CDR2 SMNVEV (reference sequence). The CDR3 consists of 16 residues. V lost 0 bases, J lost 2 bases, and 13 bases lay in between. In nucleotides, the CDR3 is TGTGCCAGCAGTTTATCGGTGGGCACAGTAAACTATGGCTACACCTTC. This codes for CASSLSVGTVNYGYTF.

The genes are TRBV20-1 and TRBJ1-2; TRBD1 agrees at 10 bases. This CDR3 region has 15 residues. Losses at the gene ends were 7 bases for V and 1 base for J; bases not matched to a gene: 9. The germline V gene encodes CDR1 DFQATT and CDR2 SNEGSKA (reference sequence). The CDR3 loop is CSVPGQGLINYGYTF. The DNA of the CDR3 is TGCAGTGTCCCGGGACAGGGGCTGATTAACTATGGCTACACCTTC.

The CDR3 loop is CASRPTGTGNTEAFF. The CDR3 region has the DNA TGTGCCAGCAGGCCTACCGGGACGGGGAACACTGAAGCTTTCTTT. The chain joins TRBV7-9 to TRBJ1-1; TRBD1 might be the D (5 bases). This CDR3 comprises 15 residues. Deletions cut 6 bases from V and 1 base from J, with 15 bases between. Germline V gene data show CDR1 as SEHNR and CDR2 as FQNEAQ (reference sequence).

The V gene is TRBV4-1, the J gene TRBJ1-3; 9 nucleotides line up with TRBD1. With 1 base clipped from V and 4 bases from J, the junction kept 2 bases outside the gene matches. Germline V lookup: CDR1 MGHRA, CDR2 YSYEKL. There are 15 residues in the CDR3. CDR3 sequence reads: CASSQGQGVGNTIYF. The CDR3 nucleotides read TGCGCCAGCAGCCAAGGACAGGGGGTAGGAAACACCATATATTTT.

This clonotype has more than one count but fewer than ten. The chain uses TRBV7-9 and TRBJ2-3; no reliable D call. The CDR3 totals 12 residues. Trimming left V 5 bases short and J 6 bases short, with 9 bases between. Germline V gives CDR1 SEHNR, CDR2 FQNEAQ (reference sequence). The CDR3 region is CASSPAWDTQYF. CDR3 nucleotide sequence: TGTGCCAGCAGCCCCGCGTGGGATACGCAGTATTTT.

J is TRBJ1-1 and V is TRBV5-4; weak D call: TRBD1 (6 bases). With 10 bases removed from V and 5 bases from J, the gap between germline ends came to 12 bases. This CDR3 spans 11 amino acids. Germline V gene sequence: CDR1 SGHNT, CDR2 YYREEE (reference sequence). Written as DNA, the CDR3 is TGTGCCGGCCAACAGGGAACTGAAGCTTTCTTT. It codes for CAGQQGTEAFF.

This clonotype has ten or more counts. The chain uses TRBV7-6 and TRBJ2-1, with 8 positions matching TRBD1. Trimming cost V 0 bases and J 7 bases; bases outside gene matches: 2. The CDR3 runs to 14 residues. Germline V lookup: CDR1 SGHVS, CDR2 FNYEAQ. CDR3 sequence: CASSLAGTGNEQFF. The CDR3 bases are TGTGCCAGCAGCTTAGCGGGGACAGGAAATGAGCAGTTCTTC.

The chain has TRBV27 and TRBJ2-1, with D possibly called TRBD1 or TRBD2 (5 bases each). The V end was cut by 0 bases, the J end by 7 bases, with 16 bases between. The V gene's germline CDR1 is MNHEY and CDR2 SMNVEV (reference sequence). The CDR3 sequence is 16 residues long. CDR3 region: CASSLSGLSGLNEQFF. In DNA form, the CDR3 reads TGTGCCAGCAGTTTATCGGGGCTAAGCGGACTGAATGAGCAGTTCTTC.

CDR3 region: CASSPGTGRDSPLHF. In DNA form, the CDR3 reads TGCGCCAGCAGCCCAGGGACAGGGAGGGATTCACCCCTCCACTTT. This chain connects TRBV4-1 to TRBJ1-6, with 9 bases lining up with TRBD1. CDR3 size: 15 residues. Germline assignment: CDR1 MGHRA and CDR2 YSYEKL. V dropped 4 bases and J dropped 8; count of bases not matched to a gene: 6.

Here the CDR3 DNA reads TGTGCCACTGACTCCGAGGAATCGCCCGACCTTTTAGCCGCCTACAATGAGCAGTTCTTC. It codes for CATDSEESPDLLAAYNEQFF. The rearrangement uses TRBV25-1 and TRBJ2-1; D not resolved. The CDR3 runs 20 residues. The ends were cut back, 10 bases at V and 2 bases at J, with 33 bases in the middle. Germline assignment: CDR1 MGHDK and CDR2 SYGVNS.

In this sample, this clonotype turned up a few times. This sequence joins TRBV6-5 and TRBJ2-2; D remains ambiguous. The V gene's germline CDR1 is MNHEY and CDR2 SVGAGI. Trimming took off 2 bases at V and 4 bases at J, with 2 bases between the two ends. The length of the CDR3 is 12 residues. CDR3 sequence: CASSYLTGELFF. The CDR3 coding sequence is TGTGCCAGCAGTTACCTCACCGGGGAGCTGTTTTTT.

This clonotype has a count of ten or more. The chain is built from TRBV7-6 and TRBJ2-1; D ambiguous. Per the germline V gene, CDR1 is SGHVS and CDR2 is FNYEAQ. V was cut by 5 bases and J by 8 bases, with 13 bases left in between. The CDR3 is 13 residues long. CDR3 residues: CASSRVRDHEQFF. In DNA, the CDR3 is TGTGCCAGCAGCCGGGTCCGAGACCATGAGCAGTTCTTC.

The rearrangement uses TRBV12-5 and TRBJ1-5; D gene unclear. V lost 6 bases to trimming and J lost 6 bases, with 12 bases between them. The CDR3 has 13 residues. Germline V gene data show CDR1 as LGHNT and CDR2 as FRNRAP. The CDR3 nucleotides read TGTGCTAGTGGCCTCTCCTCTCCTCAGCCCCAGCATTTT. Translating it yields CASGLSSPQPQHF.

Worth noting for this clonotype: It may be a read error: a sequence one base away is much more abundant. The rearrangement joins TRBV7-6 to TRBJ2-3, with 7 bases lining up with TRBD2. The CDR3 is made up of 15 amino acids. V dropped 5 bases and J dropped 1; count of bases not matched to a gene: 6. Germline CDR1 is SGHVS and CDR2 is FNYEAQ. The CDR3 reads CASSHPSGGTDTQYF. CDR3 sequence (DNA): TGTGCCAGCAGCCACCCCAGCGGGGGCACAGATACGCAGTATTTT.

Turning to this clonotype: The germline gene is not matched at one end of the junction; a read error may be the cause. The chain joins TRBV27 to TRBJ2-1; D gene unclear. The CDR3 extends over 17 amino acids. Germline CDR1 is MNHEY and CDR2 is SMNVEV (reference sequence). The CDR3 region has the DNA TGTGTCAGCAGAGTGGCGTTTGGGGAAGGGCCCTATAGTTGGCAGTTCTTC. It yields the protein CVSRVAFGEGPYSWQFF.

This clonotype was picked up many times. The genes are TRBV7-2 and TRBJ1-2, with D perhaps matching TRBD1 (5 bases). The V gene lost 1 base and the J gene lost 4 bases, with 16 bases spanning the gap. This CDR3 spans 16 amino acids. Germline CDR1 is SGHTA and CDR2 is FQGNSA. The CDR3 DNA sequence: TGTGCCAGCAGCTTAGTAGACAGTCGCCTATCCTATGGCTACACCTTC. As protein: CASSLVDSRLSYGYTF.

The genes are TRBV15 and TRBJ1-5, with D unclear. CDR1 is LNHNV, CDR2 YYDKDF, per germline (reference sequence). The CDR3 consists of 14 residues. The ends were cut back, 9 bases at V and 2 bases at J, with 14 bases in the middle. The CDR3 coding sequence is TGTGCCACTTCCCTTCTAAGGGGCAATCAGCCCCAGCATTTT. Protein sequence: CATSLLRGNQPQHF. Supplemented by reference TRBV15 and TRBJ1-5, the full variable domain reads DAMVIQNPRYQVTQFGKPVTLSCSQTLNHNVMYWYQQKSSQAPKLLFHYYDKDFNNEADTPDNFQSRRPNTSFCFLDIRSPGLGDTAMYLCATSLLRGNQPQHFGDGTRLSIL.

The table lists this clonotype with a count of one. The chain carries TRBV12-5 and TRBJ2-2; possibly TRBD1 or TRBD2 for D (5 bases each). The CDR3 spans 16 residues. The germline gives CDR1 LGHNT, CDR2 FRNRAP. Trimming pared 0 bases from V and 0 bases from J, leaving 8 bases between. The CDR3 DNA follows: TGTGCTAGTGGTTTGGTTCCGGGACCGAACACCGGGGAGCTGTTTTTT. Protein product: CASGLVPGPNTGELFF.

The genes are TRBV27 and TRBJ1-2; D might be TRBD1 (5 bases). This CDR3 has 12 residues. The V end lost 6 bases, the J end lost 8 bases, and 13 bases lay between the germline ends. Germline CDR1 reads MNHEY; CDR2 reads SMNVEV (reference sequence). CDR3 sequence reads: CASRVQGRGYTF. The CDR3 DNA follows: TGTGCCAGCAGAGTTCAGGGTCGCGGCTACACCTTC.

There are many counts of this clonotype. The chain employs TRBV7-8 and TRBJ2-1, with 12 bases identical to TRBD2. The CDR3 runs to 19 residues. Per the germline V gene, CDR1 is SGHVS and CDR2 is FQNEAQ. Trimming took 3 bases from V and 8 from J; bases not matched to a gene: 17. The DNA of the CDR3 is TGTGCCAGCAGCTTCGATACTAGCGGGGGGCCTCGTGGAGATGATGAGCAGTTCTTC. This sequence encodes CASSFDTSGGPRGDDEQFF.

This clonotype was seen at least ten times. CDR3 sequence reads: CASSHPGTGGLVTEAFF. The CDR3 DNA sequence: TGTGCCAGCAGCCACCCCGGGACAGGGGGCCTTGTCACTGAAGCTTTCTTT. This chain connects TRBV7-9 to TRBJ1-1; 12 nucleotides line up with TRBD1. In germline, CDR1 is SEHNR, CDR2 FQNEAQ (reference sequence). The CDR3 has 17 amino acids. J was trimmed by 4 bases and V by 5 bases; bases with no gene match: 11.

The V call is TRBV25-1, the J call TRBJ1-6; tentatively, D is TRBD1 (6 bases). Trimming removed 8 bases at V and 0 bases at J, with 11 bases between. This CDR3 contains 15 residues. The germline gives CDR1 MGHDK, CDR2 SYGVNS. CDR3 bases: TGTGCCAGCCGGGACACCCTCTCCTATAATTCACCCCTCCACTTT. Translated, it gives CASRDTLSYNSPLHF.

The chain carries TRBV29-1 and TRBJ2-2, with D possibly being TRBD1 (6 bases). The V end lost 3 bases, the J end lost 4 bases, and 15 bases lay between the germline ends. Germline assignment: CDR1 SQVTM and CDR2 ANQGSEA. The CDR3 is 15 amino acids. DNA for the CDR3: TGCAGCGTTGAGACTGACAGGTTGGGCACCGGGGAGCTGTTTTTT. Amino acids: CSVETDRLGTGELFF.

V gene TRBV2 combines with J gene TRBJ2-5; 8 bases align to TRBD2. CDR3 size: 15 residues. Germline lookup yields CDR1 SNHLY and CDR2 FYNNEI. Germline trimming cut 8 bases from V and 4 bases from J; bases unmatched to any gene: 12. The CDR3 loop reads CASPGGPPRGETQYF. CDR3 coding DNA: TGTGCCAGCCCGGGGGGGCCTCCAAGAGGAGAGACCCAGTACTTC.

The chain is built from TRBV6-2 or TRBV6-3 and TRBJ2-7; a possible D gene is TRBD2 (6 bases). CDR1 and CDR2 from the germline V gene are MNHEY and SVGEGT. The CDR3 has 12 residues. V shed 10 bases and J shed 7 bases, with 17 bases lying between them. The CDR3 region has the DNA TGTGCCACCAATACGGGAGAGAGGGAGCAGTACGTC. The encoded protein is CATNTGEREQYV.

DNA of the CDR3: TGTGCCAGCAGCTTATGGGCTAGCGGGGGCAGCTCCTACGAGCAGTACGTC. Protein: CASSLWASGGSSYEQYV. The rearrangement uses TRBV11-2 and TRBJ2-7; 10 bases match TRBD2. V dropped 2 bases and J dropped 0; count of bases not matched to a gene: 7. CDR1 and CDR2 from the germline V gene are SGHAT and FQNNGV. The CDR3 consists of 17 residues.

Many counts were recorded for this clonotype. The chain joins TRBV14 to TRBJ2-7, with D unclear. The germline gives CDR1 SGHDN, CDR2 FVKESK. Trimming took 1 base from V and 2 from J, leaving 9 bases between them. The CDR3 has 14 residues. CDR3 nucleotide sequence: TGTGCCAGCAGCCAAGGAACTCCGCCCTACGAGCAGTACTTC. As protein: CASSQGTPPYEQYF. The full variable domain, completed using reference TRBV14 and TRBJ2-7, is EAGVTQFPSHSVIEKGQTVTLRCDPISGHDNLYWYRRVMGKEIKFLLHFVKESKQDESGMPNNRFLAERTGGTYSTLKVQPAELEDSGVYFCASSQGTPPYEQYFGPGTRLTVT.

The chain joins TRBV11-2 to TRBJ2-1; 8 bases are a match to TRBD2. This CDR3 spans 16 amino acids. The V gene end was trimmed by 6 bases and the J gene end by 6 bases; junction bases not matched to a gene: 13. Per germline, CDR1 SGHAT and CDR2 FQNNGV. The CDR3: CASSSSGTSRTNEQFF. The CDR3 DNA sequence: TGTGCCAGCAGTTCCTCCGGGACTAGTAGAACCAATGAGCAGTTCTTC.

In this sample, this clonotype turned up a few times. V is TRBV6-2 or TRBV6-3 and J is TRBJ2-3; D possibly corresponds to TRBD2 (5 bases). V was pared by 6 bases and J by 2 bases, with 21 bases between. The CDR3 sequence is 17 residues long. Per germline, CDR1 MNHEY and CDR2 SVGEGT. CDR3 sequence: CASSWGDEIRPTDTQYF. CDR3 nucleotides: TGTGCCAGCAGCTGGGGAGACGAGATCCGTCCCACAGATACGCAGTATTTT.

This clonotype was counted ten times or more. The chain combines TRBV7-6 with TRBJ2-5; D uncertain. Germline-derived CDR1 and CDR2 are SGHVS and FNYEAQ. CDR3 length: 17 amino acids. Trimming removed 0 bases at V and 5 bases at J, with 19 bases between. The CDR3 sequence: CASSLAGLGLQSETQYF. CDR3 nucleotides: TGTGCCAGCAGCTTAGCAGGATTAGGCCTCCAGTCGGAGACCCAGTACTTC.